A single sample gave rise to the 22 T cell receptor beta chains below, sequenced in a study of T cell changes during pregnancy in multiple sclerosis. Data came from immunoSEQ multiplex PCR; TCRdb stores just in-frame clones and leaves some out. The sample consists of 72,000 or so clones, 90% to 95% of them appearing once. The sample here was peripheral blood, taken in the second trimester of pregnancy. Source of these receptors: a female donor with multiple sclerosis, enrolled in a pregnancy study.

The V call is TRBV30, the J call TRBJ2-3, with 8 bases aligning to TRBD2. Germline V lookup: CDR1 GTSNPN, CDR2 SVGIG (reference sequence). This CDR3 has 15 amino acids. Trimming at V came to 1 base and at J to 0 bases, leaving 3 bases not matched to a gene. CDR3 residues: CAWSALAGSTDTQYF. The CDR3 DNA reads TGTGCCTGGAGTGCCTTAGCGGGGAGCACAGATACGCAGTATTTT.

This clone was seen once. The chain is built from TRBV5-6 and TRBJ1-5; TRBD1 might be the D (6 bases). This CDR3 has 12 residues. The V end lost 6 bases, the J end lost 7 bases, and 11 bases lay between the germline ends. Germline values: CDR1 SGHDT, CDR2 YYEEEE. As DNA, the CDR3 is TGTGCCAGCACCAGGGGAGTCCAGCCCCAGCATTTT. This codes for CASTRGVQPQHF.

This rearrangement joins TRBV7-9 to TRBJ1-1; D possibly corresponds to TRBD1 (5 bases). V lost 5 bases and J lost 7, with 14 bases in between. The CDR3 sequence is 13 residues long. The germline gives CDR1 SEHNR, CDR2 FQNEAQ (reference sequence). The CDR3 protein is CASSGARGNEAFF. CDR3 nucleotide sequence: TGTGCCAGCAGCGGTGCGCGGGGCAATGAAGCTTTCTTT.

The table lists this clone with a count of one. The V call is TRBV7-6, the J call TRBJ2-3, with 7 bases fitting TRBD2. V lost 2 bases and J lost 2; bases outside the gene matches: 7. The length of the CDR3 is 16 residues. Germline values: CDR1 SGHVS, CDR2 FNYEAQ. CDR3 in DNA: TGTGCCAGCAGCTTAACCCCAGCGGGGACCACAGATACGCAGTATTTT. Translation gives CASSLTPAGTTDTQYF. Complete variable domain (other parts from reference TRBV7-6 and TRBJ2-3): GAGVSQSPRYKVTKRGQDVALRCDPISGHVSLYWYRQALGQGPEFLTYFNYEAQQDKSGLPNDRFSAERPEGSISTLTIQRTEQRDSAMYRCASSLTPAGTTDTQYFGPGTRLTVL.

The V and J genes are TRBV6-5 and TRBJ2-4; weak D call: TRBD1 (6 bases). The V end lost 6 bases, the J end lost 7 bases, and 13 bases lay between the germline ends. This CDR3 is 13 amino acids long. CDR1 is MNHEY, CDR2 SVGAGI, per germline. In DNA form, the CDR3 reads TGTGCCAGCAGGGGGGCTACGGTGAACATTCAGTACTTC. This codes for CASRGATVNIQYF.

The chain employs TRBV25-1 and TRBJ1-2; D is perhaps TRBD1 (5 bases). This CDR3 has 16 residues. V lost 4 bases and J 8 bases, leaving 23 bases between the germline ends. Germline loops: CDR1 MGHDK, CDR2 SYGVNS. This chain's CDR3 is CASSVSEAGRGRGYTF. The CDR3 bases are TGTGCCAGCAGTGTTTCCGAAGCGGGGCGGGGAAGAGGCTACACCTTC.

The chain couples TRBV11-2 to TRBJ1-2; TRBD1 agrees at 11 bases. Germline assignment: CDR1 SGHAT and CDR2 FQNNGV. The CDR3 totals 16 residues. The junction had 7 bases not matched to a gene; V was cut back by 3 bases and J by 4 bases. The CDR3 here is CASSLHSGTGGYGYTF. In nucleotides, the CDR3 is TGTGCCAGCAGCTTGCACTCCGGGACAGGGGGCTATGGCTACACCTTC.

The chain couples TRBV19 to TRBJ2-1, with 10 bases aligning to TRBD1. The J segment lost 10 bases and the V segment lost 5 bases, leaving 8 bases of the junction unmatched. CDR3 length: 14 residues. Germline values: CDR1 LNHDA, CDR2 SQIVND (reference sequence). Here the CDR3 reads CASSPGQGSEEQFF. The CDR3 coding sequence is TGTGCCAGTAGTCCGGGACAGGGGAGTGAGGAGCAGTTCTTC.

The chain uses TRBV5-4 and TRBJ2-3, with 7 nucleotides matching TRBD1. The CDR3 contains 15 residues. Per germline, CDR1 SGHNT and CDR2 YYREEE (reference sequence). V lost 2 bases to trimming and J lost 2 bases; unmatched junction nucleotides: 5. In DNA form, the CDR3 reads TGTGCCAGCAGCTTTCCGACAGGGTTCACAGATACGCAGTATTTT. It codes for CASSFPTGFTDTQYF.

The chain couples TRBV9 to TRBJ1-2, with D possibly being TRBD1 (5 bases). Trimming cost V 3 bases and J 4 bases, with 16 bases left between them. The CDR3 is made up of 15 amino acids. The germline V gene encodes CDR1 SGDLS and CDR2 YYNGEE. In DNA, the CDR3 is TGTGCCAGCAGCGCAGCGACCACGGGGGGCTATGGCTACACCTTC. This codes for CASSAATTGGYGYTF.

The CDR3 is CASSFLQEGYGYTF. Written as DNA, the CDR3 is TGTGCCAGCAGTTTTTTACAGGAGGGCTATGGCTACACCTTC. V usage is TRBV27 and J usage is TRBJ1-2, with a possible D match to TRBD1 (5 bases). This CDR3 is 14 amino acids long. Per germline, CDR1 MNHEY and CDR2 SMNVEV (reference sequence). V lost 3 bases and J lost 4, with 12 bases in between.

The V gene is TRBV23-1, the J gene TRBJ1-6; D is possibly TRBD1 (5 bases). TRBV23-1 is labeled an ORF, and its function is uncertain. CDR3 length: 11 residues. V was pared by 10 bases and J by 10 bases, with 11 bases between. The CDR3 nucleotides are TGCGCCATAAGGCGGGGGTCACCCCTCCACTTT. Translating it yields CAIRRGSPLHF.

The chain uses TRBV29-1 and TRBJ1-5; 7 nucleotides line up with TRBD1. Germline V gene sequence: CDR1 SQVTM, CDR2 ANQGSEA. The V gene end was trimmed by 6 bases and the J gene end by 2 bases; junction bases not matched to a gene: 7. The CDR3 extends over 14 amino acids. The CDR3 sequence is CSVADRSGNQPQHF. The CDR3 nucleotides read TGCAGCGTCGCGGACAGGTCGGGCAATCAGCCCCAGCATTTT.

This rearrangement joins TRBV6-1 to TRBJ2-6; D gene unclear. This CDR3 is 14 amino acids long. Germline lookup yields CDR1 MNHNS and CDR2 SASEGT. The V gene lost 7 bases and the J gene lost 3 bases, with 10 bases spanning the gap. CDR3 bases: TGTGCCAGCAATCCCCTCTTTGGGGCCAACGTCCTGACTTTC. Translation gives CASNPLFGANVLTF.

The CDR3 here is CASSLALAGASDTQYF. The CDR3 DNA follows: TGTGCCAGCAGCTTAGCTCTAGCGGGGGCCTCAGATACGCAGTATTTT. V gene TRBV7-2 combines with J gene TRBJ2-3; 10 positions match TRBD2. CDR3 length: 16 amino acids. The germline V gene encodes CDR1 SGHTA and CDR2 FQGNSA. The V and J ends lost 0 bases and 4 bases, in that order; junction bases with no gene match: 4. The full variable domain, its missing parts supplied by reference TRBV7-2 and TRBJ2-3, is GAGVSQSPSNKVTEKGKDVELRCDPISGHTALYWYRQSLGQGLEFLIYFQGNSAPDKSGLPSDRFSAERTGGSVSTLTIQRTQQEDSAVYLCASSLALAGASDTQYFGPGTRLTVL.

J is TRBJ1-5 and V is TRBV6-5; D is perhaps TRBD1 (6 bases). Germline lookup yields CDR1 MNHEY and CDR2 SVGAGI. The ends were cut back, 5 bases at V and 6 bases at J, with 11 bases in the middle. This CDR3 is 13 amino acids long. The CDR3 loop reads CASSGRGAQPQHF. The DNA for the CDR3 is TGTGCCAGCAGTGGCAGGGGCGCTCAGCCCCAGCATTTT.

The rearrangement links TRBV19 to TRBJ1-1; 9 nucleotides match TRBD1. The CDR3 consists of 13 residues. From germline, CDR1 is LNHDA and CDR2 SQIVND (reference sequence). CDR3 sequence reads: CAAAGQGYTEAFF. In DNA form, the CDR3 reads TGTGCGGCGGCGGGACAGGGATACACTGAAGCTTTCTTT.

The rearrangement uses TRBV14 and TRBJ2-2; tentative D call: TRBD1 (6 bases). This CDR3 is built from 16 residues. Germline CDR1 and CDR2: SGHDN and FVKESK. Deletions cut 5 bases from V and 4 bases from J, with 17 bases between. The CDR3 nucleotides read TGTGCCAGCAGCGCCCAGGGGAATTGGGTCACCGGGGAGCTGTTTTTT. Residues: CASSAQGNWVTGELFF.

The chain uses TRBV27 and TRBJ2-5; D possibly corresponds to TRBD1 (6 bases). Germline CDR1 is MNHEY and CDR2 is SMNVEV (reference sequence). V lost 4 bases to trimming and J lost 5 bases, with 14 bases between them. The CDR3 runs to 14 residues. In DNA, the CDR3 is TGTGCCAGCAGTTCTGGGACATCTGGGGAGACCCAGTACTTC. Encoded protein: CASSSGTSGETQYF.

Concerning this clone itself: Distinct nucleotide sequences in the sample also encode this CDR3. CDR3 nucleotide sequence: TGTGCCAGCAGCGTAGGGGGCGGGAGCTCCTACAATGAGCAGTTCTTC. It yields the protein CASSVGGGSSYNEQFF. The chain combines TRBV9 with TRBJ2-1; TRBD2 matches at 7 bases. V was clipped by 0 bases and J by 0 bases; unmatched bases: 3. The CDR3 is 16 residues long. CDR1 and CDR2 from the germline V gene are SGDLS and YYNGEE.

This chain joins TRBV6-5 and TRBJ1-4; D is possibly TRBD1 (5 bases). CDR3 length: 14 amino acids. Per germline, CDR1 MNHEY and CDR2 SVGAGI. The ends were cut back, 6 bases at V and 8 bases at J, with 16 bases in the middle. In nucleotides, the CDR3 is TGTGCCAGCAGCTTTGTCGGGCAGGGCGAAAAACTGTTTTTT. Its protein is CASSFVGQGEKLFF.

This clone has only a few counts. J is TRBJ1-1 and V is TRBV14; D ambiguous. CDR3 size: 15 residues. CDR1 SGHDN and CDR2 FVKESK come from the germline V gene. V lost 1 base and J 0 bases, leaving 9 bases between the germline ends. The CDR3 coding sequence is TGTGCCAGCAGCCAAGTGTCCGTAATGAACACTGAAGCTTTCTTT. Translating it yields CASSQVSVMNTEAFF.